These 8 T cell receptor beta chains were sequenced from one sample in a study of blood T cell repertoires in COVID-19. Data came from immunoSEQ multiplex PCR; TCRdb stores just in-frame clones and leaves some out. The data show about 180,000 clones, with 80% seen just once and approximately 15% held by the top ten. The sample was PBMCs or T cells enriched from blood (not recorded which). These receptors all stem from a man in his sixties who had been exposed to COVID-19.

This clone turned up a few times. The rearrangement links TRBV28 to TRBJ2-1, with TRBD2 matching 10 bases. V shed 5 bases, J shed 5 bases, and the junction held 6 bases outside the gene matches. The germline V gene encodes CDR1 MDHEN and CDR2 SYDVKM. The CDR3 consists of 15 residues. The CDR3 region is CASSPLAGVNNEQFF. CDR3 bases: TGTGCCAGCAGTCCTCTAGCGGGGGTTAACAATGAGCAGTTCTTC. Together with reference TRBV28 and TRBJ2-1, the CDR3 gives the full variable domain: DVKVTQSSRYLVKRTGEKVFLECVQDMDHENMFWYRQDPGLGLRLIYFSYDVKMKEKGDIPEGYSVSREKKERFSLILESASTNQTSMYLCASSPLAGVNNEQFFGPGTRLTVL.

V gene TRBV20-1 combines with J gene TRBJ2-1, with 10 bases identical to TRBD2. The germline gives CDR1 DFQATT, CDR2 SNEGSKA (reference sequence). This CDR3 contains 15 residues. With V trimmed by 3 bases and J by 8 bases, 10 bases remained unmatched. In nucleotides, the CDR3 is TGCAGTGCTAGTAACCTAGCGGGAGTACCTGATGAGCAGTTCTTC. It is translated as CSASNLAGVPDEQFF.

This sequence joins TRBV27 and TRBJ1-6; TRBD1 might be the D (6 bases). The CDR3 has 17 amino acids. Trimming cost V 2 bases and J 7 bases, with 18 bases left between them. Germline CDR1 MNHEY, CDR2 SMNVEV (reference sequence). Here the CDR3 DNA reads TGTGCCAGCAGTTTAACAGACAGGTTCACGGAAAATTCACCCCTCCACTTT. This codes for CASSLTDRFTENSPLHF.

Note on this clone: Germline and junction disagree at one end, which may indicate a read error. The gene calls are TRBV6-2 or TRBV6-3 and TRBJ1-1; no reliable D call. Germline V gene data show CDR1 as MNHEY and CDR2 as SVGEGT. This CDR3 is built from 15 residues. DNA of the CDR3: TGTGCCAGCAGCTACTCCGCCCGCGGGAACACTGAAGCTTTCTTT. Translated, it gives CASSYSARGNTEAFF.

In this sample, this clone turned up once. The genes are TRBV3-1 (or the pseudogene TRBV3-2) and TRBJ1-3; possibly TRBD1 for D (5 bases). Germline assignment: CDR1 LGHDT and CDR2 YNNKEL (reference sequence). This CDR3 has 17 amino acids. V lost 1 base and J lost 1, with 14 bases in between. The CDR3 region is CASSQVARRGSGNTIYF. The CDR3 DNA reads TGTGCCAGCAGCCAAGTGGCGAGGAGGGGTTCTGGAAACACCATATATTTT.

The chain has TRBV3-1 (or the pseudogene TRBV3-2) and TRBJ2-5, with 8 nucleotides matching TRBD2. Looked up from germline, CDR1 is LGHDT and CDR2 is YNNKEL (reference sequence). Trimming cost V 10 bases and J 2 bases; bases outside gene matches: 9. The CDR3 extends over 14 amino acids. CDR3 sequence (DNA): TGTGCCACTGACCTTACGGGAGGGCAAGAGACCCAGTACTTC. Its protein product is CATDLTGGQETQYF.

This clone occurred a few times. The V gene is TRBV12-3 or TRBV12-4, the J gene TRBJ2-7; a possible D gene is TRBD2 (5 bases). CDR3 length equals 13 residues. The V end lost 10 bases, the J end lost 2 bases, and 15 bases lay between the germline ends. CDR3 protein: CATRPRGTYEQYF. The CDR3 DNA is TGTGCCACCAGGCCCCGGGGAACCTACGAGCAGTACTTC.

This rearrangement joins TRBV5-1 to TRBJ2-4; unclear D gene. Looked up from germline, CDR1 is SGHRS and CDR2 is YFSETQ. CDR3 length equals 11 residues. V lost 2 bases and J 8 bases, leaving 5 bases between the germline ends. The CDR3 region has the DNA TGCGCCAGCAGCTTTGAGGACATTCAGTACTTC. It encodes CASSFEDIQYF.